This entry concerns a single TCR beta chain. Its antigen is currently not known. Within one base of it there is no much larger clone, and no base qualities were kept. RNA was extracted with the RNeasy kit and roughly 0.45 to 1 ug was reverse transcribed using random hexamers. TCR beta CDR3 regions were amplified with the immunoSEQ multiplex PCR assay covering 54 Vbeta and 13 Jbeta segments. To correct PCR amplification bias, a synthetic template baseline was used for both primer optimization and computational correction. Under the source paper's analysis protocol: Reads were annotated to V, D and J genes according to IMGT and were analyzed with immunoSEQ Analyzer, with only productive sequences retained. Clonality was calculated as one minus the Shannon entropy normalized by log2 of the number of productive unique sequences. Public and private clones were assessed among the 100 most prevalent clones of each patient and control. Clones were defined as Susac-specific when absent from the healthy and MS cohorts, from roughly 1,100 published viral clones and from other ImmuneACCESS disease sequences. The public reads were reprocessed in TCRdb via fastp at Q25 and MiXCR, keeping in-frame beta chains. Rows are combined by CDR3 protein, so each entry shows the most common genes and DNA. These V and J calls rely on TCRdb rather than the paper's analysis. Across this sample there are about 120,000 distinct CDR3 sequences, with roughly 95% seen only once. Clones ranked in the top ten supply less than 0.15% of the sample.

This sample was taken from a study of CD8 T cells in Susac syndrome (dated by TCRdb to between 2018 and 2021). As for the study more broadly: Among the Susac syndrome patients who were sequenced, clinically active disease was present in five or six and clinical remission was observed in fewer than ten. At blood withdrawal, Susac syndrome patients were either therapy-naive, taking corticosteroids (in some cases with IVIg as well), or taking IVIg alone. Repertoire sequencing was used to test whether CD8+ T cell activation and differentiation in Susac syndrome was antigen driven.

Peripheral blood CD8+ and CD4+ T cells from healthy donors, Susac syndrome patients and multiple sclerosis patients were profiled by high-throughput TCR beta sequencing. Susac syndrome patients met recently defined diagnostic criteria for definite or probable disease. Bulk CD8+ and CD4+ T cells were purified magnetically by negative isolation, whereas CD8+ TEMRA cells were enriched by FACS. Blood was collected in EDTA tubes and processed within 24 hours, with PBMCs isolated through density gradient centrifugation. PBMCs intended for TCR sequencing were frozen in liquid nitrogen and were later thawed in a 37 degrees C water bath. Purity of sorted or isolated CD4+, CD8+ and CD8+ TEMRA cells was at least 90%. The study at large found these results: The study acknowledged that relatively few individuals were included in the TCR sequencing and HLA analysis. In patients with Susac syndrome, the CD4+ T cell repertoire showed no detectable clonal expansion.

The source of this sequence is a human donor with Susac syndrome. What was sequenced was CD4+ T cells from PBMCs.

The DNA is TGCAGTGCCCCGTTGCTGGCCAAAAACATTCAGTACTTC. It is translated as CSAPLLAKNIQYF. The rearranged chain carries TRBV20-1 and TRBJ2-4, with the D gene call left open. The germline V gene (reference sequence) yields DFQATT for CDR1 and SNEGSKA for CDR2. The CDR3 holds 13 amino acids from the cysteine to the phenylalanine. Here the CDR3 DNA is all that survives: 39 bases in frame from base 1. V sheds 6 bases and J sheds 1 base, leaving 10 bases between their ends.